Below, 22 T cell receptor beta chains from the same sample are listed, as sequenced in a study of T-cell memory formation after mild COVID-19. TCRdb called the 5' RACE reads again in MiXCR, with one record for every CDR3 protein. This sample has about 310,000 distinct CDR3 sequences, with roughly a fifth found just once. The sequenced material came from PBMCs or a T cell subset sorted from them (not recorded which). These receptors originate from a man aged 18 to 29 who had mild COVID-19 (a few samples of this study predate the infection). Cell type and time point are not known.

V usage is TRBV5-1 and J usage is TRBJ1-2, with 8 nucleotides matching TRBD1. The junction had 6 bases not matched to a gene; V was cut back by 0 bases and J by 11 bases. This CDR3 comprises 13 residues. CDR1 SGHRS and CDR2 YFSETQ come from the germline V gene. The CDR3 here is CASSLGQGAVYTF. CDR3 sequence (DNA): TGCGCCAGCAGCTTGGGTCAGGGGGCCGTTTACACCTTC.

V and J are TRBV6-6 and TRBJ2-2, with D perhaps being TRBD1 or TRBD2 (5 bases each). Per the germline V gene, CDR1 is MNHNY and CDR2 is SVGAGI (reference sequence). Trimming pared 0 bases from V and 1 base from J, leaving 12 bases between. The CDR3 length is 17 residues. The CDR3 loop is CASSYSPVGGNTGELFF. The DNA for the CDR3 is TGTGCCAGCAGTTACTCCCCCGTTGGGGGGAACACCGGGGAGCTGTTTTTT.

The chain combines TRBV23-1 with TRBJ2-5; a possible D gene is TRBD1 (5 bases). TRBV23-1 is annotated as an ORF whose role is uncertain. The CDR3 runs 14 residues. Trimming took 6 bases from V and 0 from J, leaving 11 bases between them. CDR3 amino acids: CASRDTYYQETQYF. The CDR3 DNA is TGCGCCAGCAGGGACACCTACTACCAAGAGACCCAGTACTTC.

This clonotype has just a few counts. The V call is TRBV5-1, the J call TRBJ2-3; unclear D gene. From germline, CDR1 is SGHRS and CDR2 YFSETQ. V shed 6 bases and J shed 3 bases, with 11 bases lying between them. CDR3 length equals 13 residues. CDR3: CASMLMETDTQYF. CDR3 DNA sequence: TGCGCCAGCATGTTGATGGAGACAGATACGCAGTATTTT.

The chain links TRBV11-1 to TRBJ2-1, with unresolved D. The germline V and J ends were trimmed by 5 bases and 0 bases, with 14 bases remaining between them. CDR3 size: 16 residues. Per the germline V gene, CDR1 is SGHAT and CDR2 is FQDESV (reference sequence). DNA for the CDR3: TGTGCCAGCAGCGGAAACCCGACTGGCTCCTACAATGAGCAGTTCTTC. It translates to CASSGNPTGSYNEQFF.

This clonotype was observed a handful of times. The rearrangement links TRBV4-1 to TRBJ2-2; the D gene is possibly TRBD1 (5 bases). The CDR3 is made up of 13 amino acids. V dropped 8 bases and J dropped 6 bases, with 13 bases sitting between them. CDR1 is MGHRA, CDR2 YSYEKL, per germline. CDR3 residues: CASGFPGPGELFF. DNA of the CDR3: TGCGCCAGCGGATTTCCAGGGCCCGGGGAGCTGTTTTTT.

This chain links TRBV9 with TRBJ2-3, with unresolved D. The CDR3 loop spans 14 amino acids. The V gene's germline CDR1 is SGDLS and CDR2 YYNGEE. V dropped 0 bases and J dropped 1 base, with 6 bases sitting between them. The CDR3 sequence is CASSVVDGTDTQYF. CDR3 bases: TGTGCCAGCAGCGTAGTGGATGGCACAGATACGCAGTATTTT.

The chain joins TRBV7-8 to TRBJ2-7; the D gene is possibly TRBD1 (6 bases). The V end lost 2 bases, the J end lost 7 bases, and 12 bases lay between the germline ends. Germline values: CDR1 SGHVS, CDR2 FQNEAQ. This CDR3 has 13 residues. DNA of the CDR3: TGTGCCAGCAGCTTAACCGGGACAAAAGAGCAGTACGTC. It translates to CASSLTGTKEQYV.

There are a few counts of this clonotype. The J gene is TRBJ2-1, the V gene TRBV7-3; tentatively, D is TRBD1 (8 bases). V was cut by 5 bases and J by 7 bases, with 18 bases left in between. CDR3 length: 15 amino acids. Germline-derived CDR1 and CDR2 are SGHTA and FQGTGA. The CDR3 loop is CASSPQGGRQNEQFF. CDR3 DNA sequence: TGTGCCAGCAGCCCACAGGGGGGGCGTCAGAATGAGCAGTTCTTC.

This clonotype was recorded many times. The J gene is TRBJ1-6, the V gene TRBV5-1, with a weak D call TRBD1 (6 bases). The CDR3 loop spans 18 amino acids. CDR1 is SGHRS, CDR2 YFSETQ, per germline. The ends were cut back, 4 bases at V and 0 bases at J, with 17 bases in the middle. CDR3 nucleotides: TGCGCCAGCAGCCTACGCGCTAACAGGGACTCCTATAATTCACCCCTCCACTTT. Protein sequence: CASSLRANRDSYNSPLHF.

The J gene is TRBJ2-5, the V gene TRBV5-6; the match to TRBD2 covers 12 bases. This CDR3 has 15 residues. Germline CDR1 and CDR2: SGHDT and YYEEEE. Germline trimming cut 7 bases from V and 1 base from J; bases unmatched to any gene: 5. CDR3 coding DNA: TGTGCCAGCCAGGGACTAGCGGGCTTCCAAGAGACCCAGTACTTC. Protein product: CASQGLAGFQETQYF.

The chain uses TRBV7-9 and TRBJ2-7; D is undetermined. The CDR3 loop spans 13 amino acids. The V gene lost 1 base and the J gene lost 4 bases, with 8 bases spanning the gap. CDR1 is SEHNR and CDR2 is FQNEAQ in the germline V gene (reference sequence). This CDR3 reads CASSLEGRYEQYF. Written as DNA, the CDR3 is TGTGCCAGCAGCTTAGAGGGCAGATACGAGCAGTACTTC.

J is TRBJ1-1 and V is TRBV3-1; no definite D call. Germline assignment: CDR1 LGHDT and CDR2 YNNKEL (reference sequence). The CDR3 is 11 residues long. V gave up 4 bases and J gave up 7 bases, with 7 bases separating them. This CDR3 reads CASSRLDEAFF. The CDR3 DNA sequence: TGTGCCAGCAGCCGCCTGGATGAAGCTTTCTTT. Based on the CDR3 plus reference TRBV3-1 and TRBJ1-1, the full variable domain is DTAVSQTPKYLVTQMGNDKSIKCEQNLGHDTMYWYKQDSKKFLKIMFSYNNKELIINETVPNRFSPKSPDKAHLNLHINSLELGDSAVYFCASSRLDEAFFGQGTRLTVV.

The rearrangement joins TRBV6-2 or TRBV6-3 to TRBJ2-1, with a tentative D call TRBD2 (6 bases). With 1 base removed from V and 9 bases from J, the gap between germline ends came to 13 bases. This CDR3 spans 14 amino acids. The germline V gene has CDR1 MNHEY and CDR2 SVGEGT. This chain's CDR3 is CASSYFGGALEQFF. The CDR3 region has the DNA TGTGCCAGCAGTTACTTTGGAGGGGCGCTTGAGCAGTTCTTC.

This clonotype came up a few times. V is TRBV29-1 and J is TRBJ2-1; D gene unclear. Trimming removed 6 bases from V and 0 bases from J, with 12 bases in between. Per the germline V gene, CDR1 is SQVTM and CDR2 is ANQGSEA. CDR3 length: 14 amino acids. The CDR3 bases are TGCAGCGTCGGGTTTGGTTACTCCTACAATGAGCAGTTCTTC. This gives the protein CSVGFGYSYNEQFF.

This clonotype was recorded a few times. This chain uses TRBV2 with TRBJ2-7; D call uncertain. The V end was cut by 5 bases, the J end by 3 bases, with 11 bases between. The CDR3 consists of 13 residues. CDR1 SNHLY and CDR2 FYNNEI come from the germline V gene. The CDR3 bases are TGTGCCAGCAGTTCGGGCCGTTACTACGAGCAGTACGTC. This codes for CASSSGRYYEQYV.

V and J are TRBV4-3 and TRBJ2-2, with D tentatively TRBD1 (6 bases). Trimming cost V 0 bases and J 10 bases, with 12 bases left between them. The germline V gene has CDR1 LGHNA and CDR2 YSLEER. This CDR3 has 14 amino acids. The CDR3 coding sequence is TGCGCCAGCAGCCAAGATAGGGGGTTGGTGGAGCTGTTTTTT. The encoded protein is CASSQDRGLVELFF.

This chain uses TRBV18 with TRBJ2-2; D is undetermined. The CDR3 consists of 14 residues. V dropped 2 bases and J dropped 2 bases, with 6 bases sitting between them. The germline V gene encodes CDR1 KGHSH and CDR2 LQKENI. The CDR3 sequence is CASSPSPNTGELFF. The CDR3, as DNA: TGTGCCAGCTCACCATCCCCCAACACCGGGGAGCTGTTTTTT. Complete variable domain (other parts from reference TRBV18 and TRBJ2-2): NAGVMQNPRHLVRRRGQEARLRCSPMKGHSHVYWYRQLPEEGLKFMVYLQKENIIDESGMPKERFSAEFPKEGPSILRIQQVVRGDSAAYFCASSPSPNTGELFFGEGSRLTVL.

The V call is TRBV6-6, the J call TRBJ2-3; possible D gene TRBD1, 6 bases. The V and J ends lost 6 bases and 9 bases respectively, with 19 bases between them. The germline V gene encodes CDR1 MNHNY and CDR2 SVGAGI (reference sequence). This CDR3 has 14 residues. The DNA of the CDR3 is TGTGCCAGCAGCCCAAGAGGACAGAGTTCGACGCAGTATTTT. Amino acids: CASSPRGQSSTQYF.

The chain is built from TRBV7-9 and TRBJ1-1; TRBD1 is a possible D gene (6 bases). Between the trimmed V and J ends, which lost 5 bases and 0 bases, there was a span of 10 bases. From germline, CDR1 is SEHNR and CDR2 FQNEAQ (reference sequence). This CDR3 has 14 residues. The CDR3: CASSGWGLNTEAFF. CDR3 DNA sequence: TGTGCCAGCAGCGGTTGGGGGCTGAACACTGAAGCTTTCTTT.

The chain is built from TRBV15 and TRBJ1-5, with D tentatively TRBD1 (5 bases). Trimming left V 4 bases short and J 3 bases short, with 13 bases between. Germline V CDR1 and CDR2: LNHNV, YYDKDF (reference sequence). The CDR3 consists of 15 residues. CDR3 DNA sequence: TGTGCCACCAGCATTCGGGGCCACCTCAATCAGCCCCAGCATTTT. Amino acids: CATSIRGHLNQPQHF.

A few counts support this clonotype. This chain uses TRBV27 with TRBJ1-2; D remains ambiguous. Germline CDR1 and CDR2: MNHEY and SMNVEV (reference sequence). The CDR3 is made up of 14 amino acids. Trimming removed 0 bases from V and 4 bases from J, with 9 bases in between. The chain's CDR3 is CASSLSPGTYGYTF. CDR3 nucleotides: TGTGCCAGCAGTTTATCCCCCGGCACCTATGGCTACACCTTC.